This T cell receptor beta chain was obtained from a study of CD8 T cells in ankylosing spondylitis. Broader study findings: Enrichment of disease-linked clones was reportedly significant in matched ankylosing spondylitis synovial fluid.

Concerning this clonotype itself: Its antigen is currently unknown.

Researchers built TCR beta libraries using quantitative 5'-RACE with molecular barcodes. TCRdb re-called the 5' RACE reads through MiXCR, storing one row per CDR3 protein. Here the sample spans over 30,000 distinct CDR3 sequences, 16% being singletons. V was shortened by 2 bases and J by 10 bases, with 12 bases between the two germline ends. Germline V gene sequence: CDR1 SGHAT, CDR2 FQNNGV. The CDR3 runs to 13 residues. The J gene is TRBJ2-1, the V gene TRBV11-2; maybe TRBD2 (6 bases). This receptor was taken from a male donor with ankylosing spondylitis or in good health (not recorded which). Source material: blood. DNA for the CDR3: TGTGCCAGCAGCTTATTTCTCGCGGGAGAGCAGTTCTTC. Amino acid sequence: CASSLFLAGEQFF.